The rows below give T cell receptor beta chains drawn from one sample of a study of post-analysis software for immune sequencing data. TCRdb reprocessed the PCR reads with MiXCR, giving one entry per CDR3 protein. The sample shows 750,000 to 950,000 distinct CDR3 sequences, approximately 57% of them seen only once. The sequencing input was blood. The receptors derive from a girl between 10 and 17 years old with multiple sclerosis. The CDR3 runs from the conserved cysteine through the conserved F or W. A D gene is named only where the DNA matches it firmly. Some rows mark clone size as missing; the rest say once, few, many or name a class of expanded clone.

abundance,d_gene,j_gene,v_gene,CDR3nt,CDR3aa
-,TRBD1,TRBJ1-4,TRBV2,TGTGCCAGCAGTAAGGACAGGGGAAATGAAAAACTGTTTTTT,CASSKDRGNEKLFF
-,-,TRBJ1-5,TRBV11-2,TGTGCCAGCAGCCGACGTTCGGACCGGAATAGCAATCAGCCCCAGCATTTT,CASSRRSDRNSNQPQHF
-,-,TRBJ2-1,TRBV7-9,TGTGCCAGCAGGGGGGAATTACTAGCAGCCTACAATGAGCAGTTCTTC,CASRGELLAAYNEQFF
-,-,TRBJ1-1,TRBV5-1,TGCGCCAGCAGCTTGGAAGGGGCAGCTGAAGCTTTCTTT,CASSLEGAAEAFF
-,-,TRBJ1-1,TRBV9,TGTGCCAGCAGCGTACAGGGTTTGGACACTGAAGCTTTCTTT,CASSVQGLDTEAFF
few,-,TRBJ2-3,TRBV15,TGTGCCACCAGTAATGAGGGAGATACGCAGTATTTT,CATSNEGDTQYF
-,TRBD2,TRBJ2-3,TRBV14,TGTGCCAGCAGCCAAGAAACGCCTAGCGGGAGGAGGCGGGATACGCAGTATTTT,CASSQETPSGRRRDTQYF
few,TRBD1,TRBJ2-7,TRBV5-1,TGCGCCAGCAGCGGCCGGGACAGTCCCGAAACCTACGAGCAGTACTTC,CASSGRDSPETYEQYF
-,-,TRBJ2-5,TRBV3-1,TGTGCCAGCAGCCCATTAGGGGGGGCAGATTGGCAAGAGACCCAGTACTTC,CASSPLGGADWQETQYF
-,-,TRBJ2-1,TRBV27,TGTGCCAGCAGCCGCCCAGGCCGAGATGAGCAGTTCTTC,CASSRPGRDEQFF
-,-,TRBJ2-5,TRBV6-5,TGTGCCAGCCTCTCAGGGGCAGGGGCTGAGCAGTACTTC,CASLSGAGAEQYF
-,TRBD2,TRBJ2-5,TRBV20-1,TGCAGTGCTAGAGAACTAGCGGGAGTTTCGTCGGAGACCCAGTACTTC,CSARELAGVSSETQYF
-,TRBD2,TRBJ2-1,TRBV7-8,TGTGCCAGCAGCGCGCTAGCGGGAGGGCCCTTCAATGAGCAGTTCTTC,CASSALAGGPFNEQFF
-,-,TRBJ2-7,TRBV29-1,TGCAGCGCTCGGTCGACAGTTTACGAGCAGTACTTC,CSARSTVYEQYF
once,TRBD2,TRBJ2-1,TRBV12-3/TRBV12-4,TGTGCCTCACGGGGGGTGCGGGTGAATGAGCAGTTCTTC,CASRGVRVNEQFF
-,-,TRBJ2-7,TRBV2,TGTGCCAGCAGTGGGGTCGGCTACGAGCAGTACTTC,CASSGVGYEQYF
few,TRBD1,TRBJ2-7,TRBV5-1,TGCGCCAGCAGCTGGGACAGGGGCCCTTACAATGAGCAGTACTTC,CASSWDRGPYNEQYF
few,TRBD2,TRBJ2-7,TRBV20-1,TGCAGTGCTAGTCGACCTAGCGGGAGCTCCTACGAGCAGTACTTC,CSASRPSGSSYEQYF
once,-,TRBJ1-5,TRBV2,TGTGCCAGCAGTGAACGGTCGAATCAGCCCCAGCATTTT,CASSERSNQPQHF
-,TRBD2,TRBJ2-1,TRBV5-1,TGCGCCAGCAGCTTGGGACTAGCGGCTAACAATGAGCAGTTCTTC,CASSLGLAANNEQFF
few,-,TRBJ1-6,TRBV6-6,TGTGCCAGCAGTCAGCGGACCAATTCACCCCTCCACTTT,CASSQRTNSPLHF
few,TRBD1,TRBJ2-3,TRBV11-2,TGTGCCAGCAGCTCGACAGGGAGCTTCACAGATACGCAGTATTTT,CASSSTGSFTDTQYF
-,TRBD1,TRBJ2-3,TRBV6-5,TGTGCCAGCAGCCGCCCGGGACAGCGCACAGATACGCAGTATTTT,CASSRPGQRTDTQYF
few,-,TRBJ1-2,TRBV20-1,TGCAGTGCTAGAGATCCCGCACAAATCTATGGCTACACCTTC,CSARDPAQIYGYTF
-,TRBD2,TRBJ2-3,TRBV9,TGTGCCAGCAGCCCCGACGAAGCGGGAGGTACAGATACGCAGTATTTT,CASSPDEAGGTDTQYF
-,-,TRBJ2-3,TRBV5-1,TGCGCCAGCGGCTCGTTGGGGACAGATACGCAGTATTTT,CASGSLGTDTQYF
-,-,TRBJ1-6,TRBV4-2,TGTGCCAGCAGCACGATGACGGGCTCCCCCGTAAATTCACCCCTCCACTTT,CASSTMTGSPVNSPLHF
-,TRBD2,TRBJ2-7,TRBV20-1,TGCAGTGCTCCTAACGGACTAGCGGGAGGACGCGAGCAGTACTTC,CSAPNGLAGGREQYF
-,-,TRBJ2-4,TRBV11-2,TGTGCCAGCAGCTCCCGGACAGAAATAGCCAAAAACATTCAGTACTTC,CASSSRTEIAKNIQYF
-,TRBD1,TRBJ2-5,TRBV7-9,TGTGCCAGCAGGGATACCCCCGGACAGGGCGCAGAGACCCAGTACTTC,CASRDTPGQGAETQYF
-,TRBD2,TRBJ2-1,TRBV20-1,TGCAGTGCTAGGGAGACTAGCGGGATTAATGAGCAGTTCTTC,CSARETSGINEQFF
-,TRBD1,TRBJ2-7,TRBV12-3/TRBV12-4,TGTGCCAGCAGACTCGGACAGGGTAGGTCCTACGAGCAGTACTTC,CASRLGQGRSYEQYF
few,-,TRBJ1-5,TRBV12-3/TRBV12-4,TGTGCCAGCAGTACCCTCGGGGGGGAGGGGACCGGCAATCAGCCCCAGCATTTT,CASSTLGGEGTGNQPQHF
few,-,TRBJ2-5,TRBV5-5,TGTGCCAGCAGCTTGGCCGGGCCAGCACAAGAGACCCAGTACTTC,CASSLAGPAQETQYF
-,-,TRBJ2-7,TRBV20-1,TGCAGTGCTAGGGACCCGTTTGGAGCGTCAGGCAATGAGCAGTACTTC,CSARDPFGASGNEQYF
-,-,TRBJ1-6,TRBV5-1,TGCGCCAGCAGCTTGGCTGGCCGGGAACCGTCTTCGTCCCTCCACTTT,CASSLAGREPSSSLHF
-,TRBD1,TRBJ1-2,TRBV6-5,TGTGCCAGCAGCCCCCTTCCGGACAGGGTTAACTATGGCTACACCTTC,CASSPLPDRVNYGYTF
-,TRBD2,TRBJ2-5,TRBV12-3/TRBV12-4,TGTGCCAGCAGTCCACTAGCGAGACCGCTCAGAGAGACCCAGTACTTC,CASSPLARPLRETQYF
-,TRBD1,TRBJ2-7,TRBV7-8,TGTGCCAGCAGCATGGGACAGGTCTACGAGCAGTACTTC,CASSMGQVYEQYF
few,-,TRBJ1-1,TRBV3-1,TGTGCCAGCAGCCAAGACCTAAGGACTCTGGGTCTGGGACGGGGGAACACTGAAGCTTTCTTT,CASSQDLRTLGLGRGNTEAFF
few,-,TRBJ1-5,TRBV5-1,TGCGCCAGCAGCTTCGACAGTACTACTCAGCCCCAGCATTTT,CASSFDSTTQPQHF
-,TRBD1,TRBJ1-1,TRBV10-3,TGTGCCTCGGCAGGGTGGCAGGGGGACACTGAAGCTTTCTTT,CASAGWQGDTEAFF
-,-,TRBJ2-5,TRBV5-1,TGCGCCAGCAGCCCAGACAGGCCAGAGACCCAGTACTTC,CASSPDRPETQYF
-,TRBD1,TRBJ1-2,TRBV12-3/TRBV12-4,TGTGCCAGCAGCCTTCAGGGGGCAAAGAATGGCTACACCTTC,CASSLQGAKNGYTF
-,-,TRBJ1-2,TRBV16,TGTGCCAGCAGCCAGCACCAAAACAGGGCAGCTAACTATGGCTACACCTTC,CASSQHQNRAANYGYTF
-,TRBD1,TRBJ1-2,TRBV28,TGTGCCAGCAGTTTGGGGACAGACCCAGCTAACTATGGCTACACCTTC,CASSLGTDPANYGYTF
-,-,TRBJ1-6,TRBV20-1,TGCAGTGCTAGACGGGGGTCGACGGCTGATAATTCACCCCTCCACTTT,CSARRGSTADNSPLHF
-,-,TRBJ2-5,TRBV29-1,TGCAGCGTTGGCGCACACACTATCCAAGAGACCCAGTACTTC,CSVGAHTIQETQYF
few,-,TRBJ2-7,TRBV29-1,TGCAGCGTTGAAGTCTCATTTTCCTACGAGCAGTACTTC,CSVEVSFSYEQYF
-,-,TRBJ2-3,TRBV2,TGTGCCAGAGGAACCGTGGGCGCAGATACGCAGTATTTT,CARGTVGADTQYF
many,TRBD2,TRBJ2-1,TRBV7-3,TGTGCCAGCAGCCCCGGGGGGAGCTCCTACAATGAGCAGTTCTTC,CASSPGGSSYNEQFF
-,TRBD1,TRBJ2-5,TRBV12-3/TRBV12-4,TGTGCCAGCAGTCAGGGACAGGGTCGGCAAGAGACCCAGTACTTC,CASSQGQGRQETQYF